This TCR beta chain is from a study of T cells in tumors after PD-1 blockade (dated by TCRdb to about 2019). Describing the broader study: Exclusion criteria were prior checkpoint blockade, use of systemic immunosuppressants, or recent radiotherapy or other anti-cancer therapy within 4 weeks. Ongoing daily vismodegib 150 mg was also given to a subset of patients during anti-PD-1 treatment. RECIST version 1.1 was used to evaluate clinical response. Paired single-cell RNA and TCR sequencing was performed on site-matched tumors from BCC or SCC patients before and after anti-PD-1 therapy. On average, tumor samples had 25,000 to 30,000 TCR templates (range about 554-99,264) and 6,041 unique clonotypes, about 21-fold deeper than single-cell TCR sequencing. Pembrolizumab 200 mg every 3 weeks or cemiplimab 350 mg every 2 weeks was administered to patients.

Study-wide conclusions, independent of this receptor: Most exhausted CD8+ clones that expanded after therapy were novel clonotypes not detected before treatment, suggesting clonal replacement instead of reinvigoration of pre-existing clones. About 41% of tumor TCR clonotypes were found in blood, and some novel exhausted tumor clones appeared in pre-treatment blood, suggesting peripheral recruitment. The source of novel T cell clones was not identified, and lymphoid organs or rare unexpanded clones within the tumor or the tumor periphery could be included among the possible sources. Clonal replacement was seen only when comparing pre- and post-treatment samples and not when comparing two pre-treatment samples, which argues against artifacts from biopsy timing or location.

Details on this clone: It has no known antigen specificity. No base quality values were provided; no much bigger clone lies one nucleotide off.

The germline V gene (reference sequence) specifies MNHEY as CDR1 and SMNVEV as CDR2. The cysteine opens and the phenylalanine closes a CDR3 of 16 amino acids. Only the CDR3 part of the read is kept: 48 bases, read in frame from the first base. V was cut back by 1 base and J by 1 base, leaving a gap of 12 bases between them. The immunoSEQ platform was used for deep TCRbeta sequencing. As for how the authors treated the data: For further analysis, only productive rearrangements were exported out of the immunoSEQ Analyzer. A two-sided binomial test with a Bonferroni-corrected P below 0.01 was used to identify clones that significantly expanded or contracted between timepoints. Bulk TCRbeta clonotypes were assigned T cell phenotypes by matching to single-cell RNA+TCR-seq clones sharing the same TCRbeta sequence. Clone enrichment in tumor was calculated as tumor frequency divided by PBMC frequency from bulk TCR sequencing. TCRs were grouped by GLIPH into specificity groups, defined as clusters of distinct TCRs likely recognizing common antigens via shared CDR3 motifs. TCRdb re-hosts the immuneACCESS table, in-frame sequences only. Its copies lack some clones; in the studies checked, an unresolved V gene accounts for under half of them, and the cause for the rest is not known. Clonal size and the V and J genes are those of that table, whereas D and trimming came from the DNA. This sample has about 8,200 clones in its table, and 62% of those were observed once. The ten largest clones take up over 9.5% of the sample.

Per the publication, the time point label means: second of two post-therapy site-matched biopsies roughly 8 weeks apart. Before and after PD-1 blockade, tumor biopsies came from the same primary tumor, making the samples site-matched. For bulk TCRbeta sequencing, genomic DNA was extracted from tumor biopsies or peripheral blood, and input amounts ranged from roughly 550 ng to 6,004 ng. To increase sensitivity for rare clonotypes compared with single-cell TCR sequencing, remaining biopsy material was subjected to bulk TCRbeta sequencing. Histologically proven advanced or metastatic basal or squamous cell carcinoma was present in all patients, all of whom were poor candidates for surgical resection. Of the ten or so patients in the basal cell carcinoma cohort, 7 or 8 underwent bulk tumor TCR sequencing. Fresh biopsies were taken from the primary tumor site, and part of the biopsy material was kept in RNAlater for exome and bulk TCR sequencing.

This sequence originates from a human donor with basal cell carcinoma. The chain is encoded by TRBV27 joined to TRBJ2-3; TRBD2 could be the D gene, as 6 bases match. Sequenced here: tumor tissue, sampled after anti-PD-1 treatment. The CDR3 region: CASSLLKVAGTDTQYF. In nucleotide form, the sequence is TGTGCCAGCAGTTTATTAAAGGTAGCGGGCACAGATACGCAGTATTTT.